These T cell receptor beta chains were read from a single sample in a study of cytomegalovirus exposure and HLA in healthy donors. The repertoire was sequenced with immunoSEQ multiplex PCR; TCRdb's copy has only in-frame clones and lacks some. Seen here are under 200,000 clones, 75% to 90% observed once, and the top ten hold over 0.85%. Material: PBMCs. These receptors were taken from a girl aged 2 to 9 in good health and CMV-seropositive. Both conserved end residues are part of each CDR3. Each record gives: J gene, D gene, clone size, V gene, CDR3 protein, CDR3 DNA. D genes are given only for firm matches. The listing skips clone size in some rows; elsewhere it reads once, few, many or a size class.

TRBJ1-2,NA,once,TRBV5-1,CASRPQGDYGYTF,TGCGCCAGCAGACCACAGGGAGACTATGGCTACACCTTC
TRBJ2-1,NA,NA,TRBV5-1,CASGDSRVYSYNEQFF,TGCGCCAGCGGGGACTCCAGGGTTTACTCCTACAATGAGCAGTTCTTC
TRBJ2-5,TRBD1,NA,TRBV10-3,CAISESGQYKTQYF,TGTGCCATCAGTGAGTCGGGACAGTACAAGACCCAGTACTTC
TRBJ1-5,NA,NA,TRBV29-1,CSVGGLTGGNQPQHF,TGCAGCGTAGGAGGTTTAACGGGTGGCAATCAGCCCCAGCATTTT
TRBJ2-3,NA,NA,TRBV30,CAWSASTDTQYF,TGTGCCTGGAGTGCTAGCACAGATACGCAGTATTTT
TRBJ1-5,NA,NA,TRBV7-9,CASSMGGQPQHF,TGTGCCAGCAGCATGGGGGGTCAGCCCCAGCATTTT
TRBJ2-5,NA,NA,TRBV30,CAWSVASGVQETQYF,TGTGCCTGGAGTGTAGCTTCCGGGGTACAAGAGACCCAGTACTTC
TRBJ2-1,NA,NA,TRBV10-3,CAISDMDNSYNEQFF,TGTGCCATCAGTGACATGGACAACTCCTACAATGAGCAGTTCTTC
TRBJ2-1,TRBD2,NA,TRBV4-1,CASSRGLAGGSYNEQFF,TGCGCCAGCAGCCGCGGACTAGCGGGAGGATCCTACAATGAGCAGTTCTTC
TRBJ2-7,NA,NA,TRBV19,CASGISSYEQYF,TGTGCCAGTGGTATTAGCTCCTACGAGCAGTACTTC
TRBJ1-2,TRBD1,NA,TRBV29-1,CSAPQGVGGYTF,TGCAGCGCTCCACAGGGGGTCGGGGGCTACACCTTC
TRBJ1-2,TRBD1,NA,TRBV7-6,CASSQGQGKGYTF,TGTGCCAGCAGTCAAGGACAGGGCAAAGGCTACACCTTC
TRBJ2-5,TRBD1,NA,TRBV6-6,CASSGGTGETQYF,TGTGCCAGCAGTGGCGGGACAGGGGAGACCCAGTACTTC
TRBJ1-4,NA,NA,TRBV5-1,CASSLILGDEKLFF,TGCGCCAGCAGCTTGATCCTCGGGGATGAAAAACTGTTTTTT
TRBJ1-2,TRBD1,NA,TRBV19,CASSIWGQGRNGYTF,TGTGCCAGTAGTATCTGGGGACAGGGAAGAAATGGCTACACCTTC
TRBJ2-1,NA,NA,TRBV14,CASSQSIAVYSYNEQFF,TGTGCCAGCAGCCAATCTATAGCGGTTTACTCCTACAATGAGCAGTTCTTC
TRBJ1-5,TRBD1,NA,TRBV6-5,CASSTTGDQPQHF,TGTGCCAGCAGTACGACAGGGGATCAGCCCCAGCATTTT
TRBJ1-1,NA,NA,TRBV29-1,CSVERRQAPEAFF,TGCAGCGTTGAAAGACGGCAGGCTCCTGAAGCTTTCTTT
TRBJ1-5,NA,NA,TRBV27,CASGRGDGQPQHF,TGTGCCAGCGGCAGGGGCGATGGGCAGCCCCAGCATTTT
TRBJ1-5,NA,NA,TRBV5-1,CASSLAGASNQPQHF,TGCGCCAGCAGCTTGGCAGGGGCTAGCAATCAGCCCCAGCATTTT
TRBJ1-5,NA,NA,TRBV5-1,CASSLGGGTRYGGNQPQHF,TGCGCCAGCAGCTTGGGGGGAGGGACCCGCTACGGGGGCAATCAGCCCCAGCATTTT
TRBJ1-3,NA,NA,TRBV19,CASQPFTGYTGNTIYF,TGTGCCAGTCAACCGTTTACAGGGTACACTGGAAACACCATATATTTT
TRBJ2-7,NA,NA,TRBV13,CASSPGGTGLGYEQYF,TGTGCCAGCAGCCCGGGAGGGACAGGGCTCGGCTACGAGCAGTACTTC
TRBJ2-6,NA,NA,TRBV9,CASSVGGSGANVLTF,TGTGCCAGCAGCGTCGGGGGATCTGGGGCCAACGTCCTGACTTTC
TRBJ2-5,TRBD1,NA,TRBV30,CACETGRETQYF,TGTGCCTGCGAGACAGGGAGAGAGACCCAGTACTTC
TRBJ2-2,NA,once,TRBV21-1,CASSRTEDWGLAGDLDTGELFF,TGTGCCAGCAGCAGAACGGAGGATTGGGGACTAGCGGGAGATCTGGACACCGGGGAGCTGTTTTTT
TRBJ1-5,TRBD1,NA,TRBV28,CASVPLQGRYNQPQHF,TGTGCCAGCGTCCCCTTACAGGGGCGGTATAATCAGCCCCAGCATTTT
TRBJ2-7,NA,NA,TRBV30,CAPYEQYF,TGTGCCCCATACGAGCAGTACTTC
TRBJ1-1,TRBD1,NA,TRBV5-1,CASSGEGQGGEAFF,TGCGCCAGCAGCGGGGAGGGACAGGGTGGGGAAGCTTTCTTT
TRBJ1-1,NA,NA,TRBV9,CASSVVGAGDEAFF,TGTGCCAGCAGCGTAGTAGGGGCTGGGGATGAAGCTTTCTTT
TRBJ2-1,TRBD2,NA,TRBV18,CASSQGSSGNYNEQFF,TGTGCCAGCTCACAGGGGTCTAGCGGAAACTACAATGAGCAGTTCTTC
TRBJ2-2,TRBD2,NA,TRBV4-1,CASSQDGLAGAATGELFF,TGCGCCAGCAGCCAAGATGGACTAGCGGGAGCAGCAACCGGGGAGCTGTTTTTT
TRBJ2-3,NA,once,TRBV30,CAWISGDTQYF,TGTGCCTGGATCAGTGGAGATACGCAGTATTTT
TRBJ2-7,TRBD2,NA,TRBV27,CASSLLAAGSYEQYF,TGTGCCAGCAGTTTACTAGCGGCTGGCTCCTACGAGCAGTACTTC
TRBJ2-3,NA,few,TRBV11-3,CASSLAYGRDADTQYF,TGTGCCAGCAGCTTAGCATACGGGAGAGACGCAGATACGCAGTATTTT
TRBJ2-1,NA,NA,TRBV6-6,CASSYSGPGADEQFF,TGTGCCAGCAGTTACTCAGGCCCTGGAGCGGATGAGCAGTTCTTC
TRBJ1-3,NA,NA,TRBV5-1,CASSLGPSGNTIYF,TGCGCCAGCAGCTTGGGGCCCTCTGGAAACACCATATATTTT
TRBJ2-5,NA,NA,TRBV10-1,CASSGGETQYF,TGCGCCAGCAGTGGAGGGGAGACCCAGTACTTC
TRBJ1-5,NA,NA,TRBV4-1,CASSQGWRDGQPQHF,TGCGCCAGCAGCCAAGGGTGGAGGGACGGTCAGCCCCAGCATTTT
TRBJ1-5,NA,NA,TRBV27,CASSSVGNQPQHF,TGTGCCAGCAGTTCGGTGGGCAATCAGCCCCAGCATTTT
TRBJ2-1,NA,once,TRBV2,CASSTQGTEQFF,TGTGCCAGCAGTACACAGGGCACTGAGCAGTTCTTC
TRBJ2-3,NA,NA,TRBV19,CASSPGVAESTDTQYF,TGTGCCAGTAGTCCGGGGGTAGCGGAGAGCACAGATACGCAGTATTTT
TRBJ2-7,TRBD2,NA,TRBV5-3,CARSVLVIGRAGEQYF,TGTGCCAGAAGTGTTTTAGTGATCGGGAGGGCCGGCGAGCAGTACTTC
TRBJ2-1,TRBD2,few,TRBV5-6,CASSLGTSGRVGPNNEQFF,TGTGCCAGCAGCTTGGGGACTAGCGGGAGGGTTGGACCAAACAATGAGCAGTTCTTC
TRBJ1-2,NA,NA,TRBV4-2,CASSTPNYGYTF,TGTGCCAGCAGCACTCCAAACTATGGCTACACCTTC
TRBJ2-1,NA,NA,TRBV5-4,CASSLIRGTLNNEQFF,TGTGCCAGCAGCTTGATAAGGGGGACCCTTAACAATGAGCAGTTCTTC
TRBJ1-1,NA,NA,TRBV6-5,CASRRQRNTEAFF,TGTGCCAGCAGACGACAGAGGAACACTGAAGCTTTCTTT
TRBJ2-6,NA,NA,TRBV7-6,CASSPQGRASGANVLTF,TGTGCCAGCAGCCCTCAGGGGAGGGCCTCTGGGGCCAACGTCCTGACTTTC
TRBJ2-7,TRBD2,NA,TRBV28,CASSRSAGGPYEQYF,TGTGCCAGCAGTCGGAGCGCGGGGGGACCCTACGAGCAGTACTTC
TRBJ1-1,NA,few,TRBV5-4,CASSLEGVTEAFF,TGTGCCAGCAGCTTGGAGGGGGTTACTGAAGCTTTCTTT
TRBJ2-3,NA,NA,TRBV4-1,CASSPGVLDTQYF,TGCGCCAGCAGCCCAGGGGTGTTAGATACGCAGTATTTT
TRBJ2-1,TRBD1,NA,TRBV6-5,CASSARTGSQFF,TGTGCCAGCAGCGCTCGGACAGGTTCGCAGTTCTTC
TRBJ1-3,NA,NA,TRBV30,CASSRGGDTIYF,TGTGCCTCCAGTCGGGGGGGCGACACCATATATTTT
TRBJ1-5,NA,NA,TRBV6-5,CASSYSRDNQPQHF,TGTGCCAGCAGTTACTCGAGGGATAATCAGCCCCAGCATTTT